These T cell receptor beta chains were read from a single sample in a study of cytomegalovirus exposure and HLA in healthy donors. Produced via immunoSEQ multiplex PCR; TCRdb's table is partial and in-frame only. The sample has approximately 160,000 clones, roughly 86% seen once. Sequencing input: PBMCs. These receptor sequences come from a man younger than 35 in good health and CMV-seropositive. The CDR3 runs from the conserved cysteine through the conserved F or W. D genes are given only for firm matches. Some rows mark clone size as missing; the rest say once, few, many or name a class of expanded clone.

D: -; size: -; J: TRBJ1-2; V: TRBV5-4; CDR3: CASNLGGYGYTF; DNA: TGTGCCAGCAATCTGGGGGGCTATGGCTACACCTTC
D: -; size: -; J: TRBJ1-4; V: TRBV18; CDR3: CASSPPSIDEKLFF; DNA: TGTGCCAGCTCACCACCGAGTATCGATGAAAAACTGTTTTTT
D: TRBD2; size: many; J: TRBJ2-7; V: TRBV9; CDR3: CASSVGGLAFDEQYF; DNA: TGTGCCAGCAGCGTAGGGGGACTAGCTTTCGACGAGCAGTACTTC
D: -; size: few; J: TRBJ1-2; V: TRBV2; CDR3: CASSPPGYGYTF; DNA: TGTGCCAGCAGTCCTCCAGGCTATGGCTACACCTTC
D: -; size: -; J: TRBJ1-1; V: TRBV7-8; CDR3: CASSFIAGVQSTEAFF; DNA: TGTGCCAGCAGCTTCATAGCCGGGGTGCAGTCCACTGAAGCTTTCTTT
D: -; size: -; J: TRBJ2-1; V: TRBV2; CDR3: CASSEGGTYNEQFF; DNA: TGTGCCAGCAGTGAGGGGGGAACCTACAATGAGCAGTTCTTC
D: -; size: -; J: TRBJ2-7; V: TRBV4-2; CDR3: CASSQRTEAYEQYF; DNA: TGTGCCAGCAGCCAACGGACAGAGGCCTACGAGCAGTACTTC
D: TRBD2; size: -; J: TRBJ2-7; V: TRBV5-1; CDR3: CASSLGLAGALHEQYF; DNA: TGCGCCAGCAGCCTGGGACTAGCGGGAGCTCTCCACGAGCAGTACTTC
D: TRBD2; size: -; J: TRBJ2-5; V: TRBV29-1; CDR3: CSVEWSAGEGETQYF; DNA: TGCAGCGTTGAGTGGTCGGCGGGAGAAGGCGAGACCCAGTACTTC
D: TRBD1; size: -; J: TRBJ1-1; V: TRBV6-4; CDR3: CASRRTGGDEAFF; DNA: TGTGCCAGCAGACGGACAGGGGGCGATGAAGCTTTCTTT
D: TRBD1; size: -; J: TRBJ1-2; V: TRBV19; CDR3: CASSIGQGNYGYTF; DNA: TGTGCCAGTAGCATTGGACAGGGTAACTATGGCTACACCTTC
D: -; size: -; J: TRBJ2-7; V: TRBV10-3; CDR3: CAISESRGTNSYEQYF; DNA: TGTGCCATCAGTGAGTCAAGGGGGACCAACTCCTACGAGCAGTACTTC
D: TRBD2; size: -; J: TRBJ2-1; V: TRBV4-1; CDR3: CASSRLAGGPYEQFF; DNA: TGCGCCAGCAGCCGCCTAGCGGGAGGGCCCTATGAGCAGTTCTTC
D: -; size: -; J: TRBJ2-1; V: TRBV10-3; CDR3: CAIRGDSHNEQFF; DNA: TGTGCCATCAGGGGGGACTCCCACAATGAGCAGTTCTTC
D: TRBD2; size: -; J: TRBJ2-4; V: TRBV28; CDR3: CASSLSTSGRVGIQYF; DNA: TGTGCCAGCAGTTTATCGACTAGCGGGAGAGTTGGCATTCAGTACTTC
D: TRBD2; size: -; J: TRBJ2-1; V: TRBV7-3; CDR3: CASSSVTGGYNEQFF; DNA: TGTGCCAGCAGCTCCGTAACGGGAGGGTACAATGAGCAGTTCTTC
D: -; size: -; J: TRBJ2-5; V: TRBV7-6; CDR3: CASSPLRQETQYF; DNA: TGTGCCAGCAGCCCACTTCGACAAGAGACCCAGTACTTC
D: -; size: -; J: TRBJ2-7; V: TRBV13; CDR3: CASSSQREQTYEQYF; DNA: TGTGCCAGCAGCTCCCAACGAGAGCAAACCTACGAGCAGTACTTC
D: -; size: -; J: TRBJ2-1; V: TRBV27; CDR3: CASSLGWGPDNEQFF; DNA: TGTGCCAGCAGTTTAGGGTGGGGGCCTGACAATGAGCAGTTCTTC
D: -; size: few; J: TRBJ1-1; V: TRBV14; CDR3: CASSQSENTEAFF; DNA: TGTGCCAGCAGCCAATCAGAGAACACTGAAGCTTTCTTT
D: -; size: -; J: TRBJ1-2; V: TRBV7-3; CDR3: CASSFGGNYGYTF; DNA: TGTGCCAGCAGCTTCGGGGGTAACTATGGCTACACCTTC
D: -; size: -; J: TRBJ2-7; V: TRBV27; CDR3: CASSLFGLPRYEQYF; DNA: TGTGCCAGCAGTTTATTTGGCCTACCCAGGTACGAGCAGTACTTC
D: TRBD2; size: -; J: TRBJ2-5; V: TRBV5-6; CDR3: CASTGGGQETQYF; DNA: TGTGCCAGCACCGGCGGGGGCCAAGAGACCCAGTACTTC
D: -; size: -; J: TRBJ2-7; V: TRBV6-5; CDR3: CASSRGGTYEQYF; DNA: TGTGCCAGCAGCCGGGGAGGCACCTACGAGCAGTACTTC
D: -; size: -; J: TRBJ1-1; V: TRBV27; CDR3: CASSLTQTWNTEAFF; DNA: TGTGCCAGCAGTTTAACACAGACCTGGAACACTGAAGCTTTCTTT
D: -; size: -; J: TRBJ1-2; V: TRBV29-1; CDR3: CSAEGTTTKDGYTF; DNA: TGCAGCGCAGAAGGGACAACTACAAAGGATGGCTACACCTTC